What follows is one T cell receptor (beta chain) and its context. This sample is part of a study of blood T cell repertoires in COVID-19. The wider study: From the United States, Italy and Spain came samples of acute and convalescent COVID-19. Sample material is recorded as cDNA or gDNA derived from T cells, B-cell-depleted T cells, or PBMCs.

Per the study methods: Reference gene primer amplification yielded estimated nucleated cell counts. The table came from immunoSEQ multiplex PCR; TCRdb's copy has only in-frame clones and leaves some out. The D gene and trimming were derived from the DNA, and the V and J assignments and clone size from that table. The repertoire consists of about 390,000 clones, with about 89% occurring once and the leading ten covering 2% to 2.5%. Germline lookup yields CDR1 KGHSH and CDR2 LQKENI. The CDR3 sequence is 14 residues long. The V end was cut by 3 bases, the J end by 0 bases, with 8 bases between. The clonotype comes from a woman aged 60 to 75 with COVID-19, enrolled during active disease. The chain recombines TRBV18 with TRBJ1-1; D may be TRBD1 (6 bases). Sequencing was performed on peripheral blood. The CDR3 region has the DNA TGTGCCAGCTCACCGGGGGACATGAACACTGAAGCTTTCTTT. Protein: CASSPGDMNTEAFF.